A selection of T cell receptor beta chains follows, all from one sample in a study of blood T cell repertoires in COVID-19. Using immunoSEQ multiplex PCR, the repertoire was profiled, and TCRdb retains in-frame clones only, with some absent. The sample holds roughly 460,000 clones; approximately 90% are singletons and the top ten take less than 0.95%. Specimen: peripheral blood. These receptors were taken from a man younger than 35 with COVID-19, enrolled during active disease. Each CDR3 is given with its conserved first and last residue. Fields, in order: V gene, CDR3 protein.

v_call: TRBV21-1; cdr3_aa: CASSKVQGGEETQYF
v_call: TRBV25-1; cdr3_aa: CVFSPGHPTKYQETQYF
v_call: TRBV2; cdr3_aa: CASSEGQGGYEQYF
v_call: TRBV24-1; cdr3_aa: CATSDPNQDKGSYNEQFF
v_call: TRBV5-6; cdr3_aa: CASSLGGTGELFF
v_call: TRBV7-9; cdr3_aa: CASSPPGESNQPQHF
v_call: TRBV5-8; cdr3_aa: CASSLGQRIDTDTQYF
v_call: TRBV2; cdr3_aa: CASSEAPSGRGDYEQYF
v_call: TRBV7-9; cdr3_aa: CASSLSGGYTGELFF
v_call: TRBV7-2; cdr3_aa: CASSLAFGFNSPLHF
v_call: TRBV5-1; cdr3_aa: CASRPDQAKLQYF
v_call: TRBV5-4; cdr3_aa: CASSRTSGGLNEQFF
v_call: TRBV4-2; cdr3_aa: CASSQELPGSGNTIYF
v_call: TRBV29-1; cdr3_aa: CSVQRTSGWNEQFF
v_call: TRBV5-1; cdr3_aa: CASSDSGGVYEQYF
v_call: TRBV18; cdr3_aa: CASSPQGQNTEAFF
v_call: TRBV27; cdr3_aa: CASSLRARHGSEQYF
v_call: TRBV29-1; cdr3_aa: CSVESVGPDTQYF
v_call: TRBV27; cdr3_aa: CASSSSERTEAFF
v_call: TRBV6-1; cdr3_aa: CASSEGRWSTEGFDSTEAFF
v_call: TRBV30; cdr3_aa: CAWSVSGTEAFF
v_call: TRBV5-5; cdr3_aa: CASSLGRQAFDTEAFF
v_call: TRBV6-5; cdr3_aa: CASRSGDSPLHF
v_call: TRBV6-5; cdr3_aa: CASSTGKKDTQYF
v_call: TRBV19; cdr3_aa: CASSINRDDQPQHF
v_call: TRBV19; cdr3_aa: CASSDSGLYNEQFF
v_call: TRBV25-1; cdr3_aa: CASSEWGVNTEAFF
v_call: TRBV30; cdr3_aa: CAWSGTSGSMNTQYF
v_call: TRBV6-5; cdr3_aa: CASGGAYNEQFF
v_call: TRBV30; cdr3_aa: CAWSLTGVVGGYTF
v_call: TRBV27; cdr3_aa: CASSRTAYSNQPQHF
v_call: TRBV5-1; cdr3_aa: CASSFFFTSETQYF
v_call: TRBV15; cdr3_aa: CATSRDYLETQYF
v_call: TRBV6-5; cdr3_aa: CASRGQGFWLTQYF
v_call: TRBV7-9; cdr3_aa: CASSYPGGSTDTQYF
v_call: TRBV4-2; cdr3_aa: CASSRNGETQYF
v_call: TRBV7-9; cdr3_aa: CASSPNGLAGDPGELFF
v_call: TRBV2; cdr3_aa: CASSPGGFEQYF
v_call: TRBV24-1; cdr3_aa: CATSFGVGGLVNEQFF
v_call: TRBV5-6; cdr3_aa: CASSSYRQGAGDTQYF